A selection of T cell receptor beta chains follows, all from one sample in a study of blood T cell repertoires in COVID-19. The repertoire was sequenced with immunoSEQ multiplex PCR; TCRdb's copy has only in-frame clones and lacks some. The data contain 40,000 to 45,000 clones, roughly 90% of them singletons. Specimen: peripheral blood. All receptors come from a man aged 55-75 years with active COVID-19. CDR3s include the opening cysteine and the closing phenylalanine or tryptophan. The D gene is left open where the match is weak. A row's size may be missing; if present it is once, few, many or a size class.

size	V	J	D	DNA	CDR3
.	TRBV23-1	TRBJ1-1	.	TGCGCCCTGCACCACAGGTTGGGTAGGGCGAGGACTGAAGCTTTCTTT	CALHHRLGRARTEAFF
.	TRBV4-1	TRBJ2-2	.	TGCGCCAGCAGCCTTTTTATACAGGGAACCGGGGAGCTGTTTTTT	CASSLFIQGTGELFF
.	TRBV13	TRBJ2-7	TRBD2	TGTGCCAGCAGCTTAGCGCTAGCGGGGACCTACGAGCAGTACTTC	CASSLALAGTYEQYF
.	TRBV18	TRBJ2-7	.	TGTGCCAGCTCACCTGGGAGCTCCTACGAGCAGTACTTC	CASSPGSSYEQYF
.	TRBV5-1	TRBJ1-1	.	TGCGCCAGCAGCTTGGGCGGAACGAACACTGAAGCTTTCTTT	CASSLGGTNTEAFF
once	TRBV21-1	TRBJ2-7	.	TGTGCCAGCAGCAGAGGAGCAATTGGGTATTACGAGCAGTACTTC	CASSRGAIGYYEQYF
.	TRBV18	TRBJ2-7	TRBD2	TGTGCCAGCTCACCACCGGGACTAGCGGGAGGTTCCTACGAGCAGTACTTC	CASSPPGLAGGSYEQYF
.	TRBV9	TRBJ2-3	.	TGTGCCAGCAGCGTAGGTGGCGGGAGCACAGATACGCAGTATTTT	CASSVGGGSTDTQYF
.	TRBV6-6	TRBJ2-1	.	TGTGCCAGCAGATTGGACTCTTTCGATGAGCAGTTCTTC	CASRLDSFDEQFF
.	TRBV15	TRBJ2-2	TRBD2	TGTGCCACCAGCAGAGGTGGGAGGGCCGGTGGCGGGGAGCTGTTTTTT	CATSRGGRAGGGELFF
.	TRBV29-1	TRBJ2-7	TRBD1	TGCAGCGTCCGTCCCGGGACAGGGCCCTACGAGCAGTACTTC	CSVRPGTGPYEQYF
.	TRBV19	TRBJ1-2	TRBD1	TGTGCCAGTAGTATCCCCGGGACAGTAAACTATGGCTACACCTTC	CASSIPGTVNYGYTF
.	TRBV5-6	TRBJ1-2	TRBD1	TGTGCCAGCACTGCACCGGGACAGCCGATTTATGGCTACACCTTC	CASTAPGQPIYGYTF
.	TRBV14	TRBJ1-4	.	TGTGCCAGCAGCCCCCTCGGGCAGGGGAGAGGGGAAAAACTGTTTTTT	CASSPLGQGRGEKLFF
.	TRBV7-8	TRBJ1-3	.	TGTGCCAGCAGCCTGGGGGGGTCCCTCTCTGGAAACACCATATATTTT	CASSLGGSLSGNTIYF
.	TRBV28	TRBJ2-1	.	TGTGCCAGCATCCTTTACAATGAGCAGTTCTTC	CASILYNEQFF
.	TRBV12-5	TRBJ2-2	TRBD1	TGTGCTAGTGGTTTGCCTTTTAAAACCGGGACAGTAAGAACCGGGGAGCTGTTTTTT	CASGLPFKTGTVRTGELFF
.	TRBV29-1	TRBJ1-3	.	TGCAGCGCCCGGACAAGCTCTGGAAACACCATATATTTT	CSARTSSGNTIYF
.	TRBV9	TRBJ1-3	TRBD1	TGTGCCAGCAGCGTTCATCAAAAGGAGGACAGGGGGCCTGGAAACACCATATATTTT	CASSVHQKEDRGPGNTIYF
.	TRBV7-2	TRBJ1-1	.	TGTGCCAGCAGCTTATCTCGGAGTGACACTGAAGCTTTCTTT	CASSLSRSDTEAFF
.	TRBV19	TRBJ2-3	.	TGTGCCAGTAGTCCCGTGCGGCTTACAGATACGCAGTATTTT	CASSPVRLTDTQYF
.	TRBV3-1/TRBV3-2	TRBJ2-5	TRBD2	TGTGCCAGCAGCCAAGATCCTGGGACTAGCGTCGAGACCCAGTACTTC	CASSQDPGTSVETQYF